Presented here are 23 T cell receptor beta chains from one specimen sequenced in a study of identical twins. TCRdb re-called the 5' RACE reads with MiXCR, one entry per CDR3 protein. The repertoire holds about 720,000 distinct CDR3 sequences, with roughly 20% as singletons. The same sample was also studied in work on T cells expressing NK-cell markers.

The sample comprised PBMCs. These receptors all come from a woman younger than 35 in good health.

This clonotype turned up a few times. This rearrangement joins TRBV12-3 or TRBV12-4 to TRBJ2-3; 8 nucleotides align to TRBD1. V shed 5 bases and J 5 bases; nucleotides not matched to a gene: 12. The CDR3 is made up of 16 amino acids. The CDR3 nucleotides read TGTGCCAGCAGTACCAGCGACAGGGGAGCGGGAGATACGCAGTATTTT. Translating gives CASSTSDRGAGDTQYF.

This clonotype was seen a few times. This rearrangement joins TRBV10-3 to TRBJ2-7; no clear D. The V and J ends lost 5 bases and 7 bases respectively, with 12 bases between them. This CDR3 comprises 12 residues. The germline gives CDR1 ENHRY, CDR2 SYGVKD. The CDR3: CAISSSEREQYF. The CDR3 DNA is TGTGCCATCAGTAGTAGTGAGAGGGAGCAGTACTTC.

The chain has TRBV6-5 and TRBJ1-1; 8 positions match TRBD1. The ends lost 0 bases at V and 6 bases at J; junction bases unmatched: 12. Germline V gene lookup returns CDR1 MNHEY and CDR2 SVGAGI. The CDR3 is made up of 17 amino acids. DNA for the CDR3: TGTGCCAGCAGTTACTCGATCCAGACAGGGGTTACTCCTGAAGCTTTCTTT. It yields the protein CASSYSIQTGVTPEAFF.

The rearrangement joins TRBV27 to TRBJ2-3; 9 nucleotides agree with TRBD1. Trimming at V came to 2 bases and at J to 6 bases, leaving 6 bases not matched to a gene. The CDR3 loop spans 15 amino acids. CDR1 MNHEY and CDR2 SMNVEV come from the germline V gene (reference sequence). CDR3 DNA sequence: TGTGCCAGCAGTTTAAGGGACAGGGCGGCTGATACGCAGTATTTT. Translation gives CASSLRDRAADTQYF.

In this sample, this clonotype turned up once. The chain employs TRBV27 and TRBJ1-1, with D possibly being TRBD1 (6 bases). The germline V gene encodes CDR1 MNHEY and CDR2 SMNVEV (reference sequence). Trimming cost V 7 bases and J 9 bases, with 15 bases left between them. The CDR3 contains 12 residues. The DNA for the CDR3 is TGTGCCAGCAACTCTATCGACAGGAAAGCTTTCTTT. It encodes CASNSIDRKAFF.

V gene TRBV12-5 combines with J gene TRBJ2-7; the D gene could be TRBD1 or TRBD2 (5 bases each). V gave up 6 bases and J gave up 3 bases, with 12 bases separating them. Germline assignment: CDR1 LGHNT and CDR2 FRNRAP. This CDR3 region has 13 residues. The CDR3 DNA reads TGTGCTAGTGGCAGAGGGGTCGGCTACGAGCAGTACTTC. Amino acid sequence: CASGRGVGYEQYF.

The chain has TRBV20-1 and TRBJ2-5, with D hard to call. The CDR3 is 10 amino acids. Germline V gene sequence: CDR1 DFQATT, CDR2 SNEGSKA (reference sequence). Trimming cost V 4 bases and J 5 bases, with 5 bases left between them. CDR3 loop: CSAMWETQYF. The CDR3 DNA is TGCAGTGCTATGTGGGAGACCCAGTACTTC.

This clonotype appeared a few times. The rearrangement uses TRBV5-1 and TRBJ2-1; TRBD1 aligns across 7 bases. Germline V gene data show CDR1 as SGHRS and CDR2 as YFSETQ. After removal of 5 bases from V and 12 bases from J, the junction contained 5 bases not matched to a gene. This CDR3 has 11 residues. In DNA, the CDR3 is TGCGCCAGCAGTGACAGGGCATGGCAGTTCTTC. This translates into CASSDRAWQFF.

The chain carries TRBV12-3 or TRBV12-4 and TRBJ2-7; D is perhaps TRBD1 (6 bases). Trimming took 5 bases from V and 0 from J, leaving 14 bases between them. This CDR3 contains 15 residues. The CDR3 here is CASSTGRGVSYEQYF. CDR3 in DNA: TGTGCCAGCAGTACTGGCAGGGGCGTCTCCTACGAGCAGTACTTC.

This clonotype has only a few counts. The chain joins TRBV5-5 to TRBJ2-7; 7 nucleotides line up with TRBD1. Germline CDR1 SGHKS, CDR2 YYEKEE (reference sequence). Trimming cost V 6 bases and J 3 bases; bases outside gene matches: 9. This CDR3 spans 14 amino acids. The CDR3 reads CASTTQGIIYEQYF. The CDR3 nucleotides are TGTGCCAGCACAACACAGGGGATCATCTACGAGCAGTACTTC.

J is TRBJ2-1 and V is TRBV18, with D maybe TRBD2 (5 bases). Trimming took off 3 bases at V and 6 bases at J, with 12 bases between the two ends. This CDR3 has 14 residues. From germline, CDR1 is KGHSH and CDR2 LQKENI. The CDR3 spells CASSPEAGPNEQFF. The CDR3 nucleotides are TGTGCCAGCTCACCGGAGGCCGGTCCCAATGAGCAGTTCTTC.

The genes are TRBV5-1 and TRBJ1-1; D ambiguous. Germline V gene lookup returns CDR1 SGHRS and CDR2 YFSETQ. Trimming removed 0 bases from V and 7 bases from J, with 10 bases in between. This CDR3 has 13 residues. The CDR3 loop is CASSLELGIEAFF. CDR3 DNA sequence: TGCGCCAGCAGCTTGGAATTGGGCATTGAAGCTTTCTTT. Based on the CDR3 plus reference TRBV5-1 and TRBJ1-1, the full variable domain is KAGVTQTPRYLIKTRGQQVTLSCSPISGHRSVSWYQQTPGQGLQFLFEYFSETQRNKGNFPGRFSGRQFSNSRSEMNVSTLELGDSALYLCASSLELGIEAFFGQGTRLTVV.

This clonotype was picked up a small number of times. The chain uses TRBV5-6 and TRBJ1-1, with D unclear. The V gene lost 7 bases and the J gene lost 9 bases, with 16 bases spanning the gap. The CDR3 runs 12 residues. CDR1 is SGHDT and CDR2 is YYEEEE in the germline V gene. The CDR3 region has the DNA TGTGCCAGCGGGAGTGGACGCGCGCAAGCTTTCTTT. It specifies CASGSGRAQAFF.

This clonotype occurred a few times. The chain couples TRBV20-1 to TRBJ1-5; maybe TRBD1 (6 bases). Trimming shortened V by 5 bases and J by 3 bases, and 11 bases separated the two germline ends. Germline V CDR1 and CDR2: DFQATT, SNEGSKA (reference sequence). The CDR3 is made up of 13 amino acids. This CDR3 is CSASTGLNQPQHF. The CDR3 bases are TGCAGTGCTTCCACAGGGCTCAATCAGCCCCAGCATTTT.

CDR3 in DNA: TGCAGTGCTCAATCACCCTTAGGGGGGGCAAGTAACTATGGCTACACCTTC. The encoded protein is CSAQSPLGGASNYGYTF. This chain joins TRBV20-1 and TRBJ1-2; TRBD1 might be the D (6 bases). V was trimmed by 5 bases and J by 1 base, leaving 23 bases between them. This CDR3 is 17 amino acids long. Germline CDR1 DFQATT, CDR2 SNEGSKA (reference sequence).

This clonotype has more than one count but fewer than ten. V is TRBV7-9 and J is TRBJ1-5, with D possibly TRBD1 on 5 matching bases. With 5 bases removed from V and 10 bases from J, the gap between germline ends came to 9 bases. CDR3 length: 11 residues. Germline CDR1 and CDR2: SEHNR and FQNEAQ (reference sequence). The CDR3 DNA sequence: TGTGCCAGCAGCCGAAGGGGTCCCCAGCATTTT. It specifies CASSRRGPQHF. Full variable domain (remainder filled in from reference TRBV7-9 and TRBJ1-5): DTGVSQNPRHKITKRGQNVTFRCDPISEHNRLYWYRQTLGQGPEFLTYFQNEAQLEKSRLLSDRFSAERPKGSFSTLEIQRTEQGDSAMYLCASSRRGPQHFGDGTRLSIL.

CDR3 DNA: TGCAGCGTCCAGGGGTTCGGGAATACTGAAGCTTTCTTT. Protein sequence: CSVQGFGNTEAFF. The rearrangement uses TRBV29-1 and TRBJ1-1; D is perhaps TRBD1 (6 bases). The CDR3 is made up of 13 amino acids. V gave up 6 bases and J gave up 5 bases, with 16 bases separating them. Germline CDR1 and CDR2: SQVTM and ANQGSEA.

The genes are TRBV6-1 and TRBJ2-7; no definite D call. The germline V gene encodes CDR1 MNHNS and CDR2 SASEGT. Trimming took off 6 bases at V and 2 bases at J, with 14 bases between the two ends. The CDR3 contains 14 residues. CDR3 sequence reads: CASSLSGQTYEQYF. The CDR3 nucleotides read TGTGCCAGCAGCCTGTCGGGTCAGACCTACGAGCAGTACTTC.

The chain links TRBV30 to TRBJ2-1; 7 bases map to TRBD2. Trimming removed 4 bases from V and 3 bases from J; junction bases left unmatched: 9. Germline V gene data show CDR1 as GTSNPN and CDR2 as SVGIG (reference sequence). The CDR3 runs 15 residues. The DNA of the CDR3 is TGTGCCTGGATAGGGGACGGGGACTACTACAATGAGCAGTTCTTC. Translating gives CAWIGDGDYYNEQFF.

The rearrangement uses TRBV20-1 and TRBJ2-3, with 7 bases that match TRBD2. The germline V gene encodes CDR1 DFQATT and CDR2 SNEGSKA (reference sequence). Germline trimming cut 6 bases from V and 3 bases from J; bases unmatched to any gene: 12. The CDR3 is 15 amino acids. Written as DNA, the CDR3 is TGCAGTGCCAAAAGCCCGGGACTACCAACAGATACGCAGTATTTT. This sequence encodes CSAKSPGLPTDTQYF.

About this clonotype: It may be a read error: a sequence one base away is much more abundant. The rearrangement uses TRBV12-3 or TRBV12-4 and TRBJ1-2, with D unclear. Trimming took off 3 bases at V and 4 bases at J, with 9 bases between the two ends. The CDR3 has 13 residues. CDR3 DNA: TGTGCCAGCAGTTTCTCAAAGGTCTATGGCTACACCTTC. It specifies CASSFSKVYGYTF.

This chain links TRBV2 with TRBJ1-5; D unclear. V gave up 6 bases and J gave up 2 bases, with 11 bases separating them. This CDR3 has 14 residues. The germline gives CDR1 SNHLY, CDR2 FYNNEI. The CDR3 DNA follows: TGTGCCAGCAGGTTATACTTCGGCAATCAGCCCCAGCATTTT. Translation: CASRLYFGNQPQHF.

As concerns this clonotype: A read error may account for a junction end that differs from germline. The J gene is TRBJ2-1, the V gene TRBV6-5, with D tentatively TRBD1 (6 bases). The CDR3 covers 11 residues. CDR1 and CDR2 from the germline V gene are MNHEY and SVGAGI. The CDR3 DNA reads TGTGCCAGCCGTGCACAGGGAACGTTTCGATTC. Amino acid sequence: CASRAQGTFRF.